This T cell receptor beta chain was identified during a study of T cell changes during pregnancy in multiple sclerosis. The repertoire was sequenced with immunoSEQ multiplex PCR; TCRdb's copy has only in-frame clones and lacks some. Among about 75,000 clones, 75% to 95% were seen once, and the ten largest hold 0.43%. Deletions cut 6 bases from V and 11 bases from J, with 16 bases between. In germline, CDR1 is SNHLY, CDR2 FYNNEI. There are 12 residues in the CDR3. The sequence derives from a female donor with multiple sclerosis, enrolled in a pregnancy study. The chain couples TRBV2 to TRBJ1-1; weak D call: TRBD1 (6 bases). The sample consisted of CD4+ T cells from peripheral blood mononuclear cells, taken before pregnancy. CDR3 amino acids: CASRHSGGRAFF. The CDR3, as DNA: TGTGCCAGCAGACACTCCGGGGGGCGGGCTTTCTTT.